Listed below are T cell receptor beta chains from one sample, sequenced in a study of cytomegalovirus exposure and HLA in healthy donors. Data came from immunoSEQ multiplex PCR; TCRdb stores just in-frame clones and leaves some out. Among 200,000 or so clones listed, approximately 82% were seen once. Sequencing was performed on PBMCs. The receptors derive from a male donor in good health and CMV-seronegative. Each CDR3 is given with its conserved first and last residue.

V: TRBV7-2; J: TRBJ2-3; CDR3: CASSITSGPGADTQYF
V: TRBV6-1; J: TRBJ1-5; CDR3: CASSEGQGIIRQPQHF
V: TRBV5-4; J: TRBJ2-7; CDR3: CASSPGGTSGYYEQYF
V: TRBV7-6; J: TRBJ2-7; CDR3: CASSLEGGSTLTYEQYF
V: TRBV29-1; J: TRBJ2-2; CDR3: CSVPRVCGKGRYTGELFF
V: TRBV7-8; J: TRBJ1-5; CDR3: CASSLVPGVSNQPQHF
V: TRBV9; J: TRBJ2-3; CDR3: CASSVELAGGVRTDTQYF
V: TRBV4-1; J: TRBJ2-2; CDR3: CASSPEGGGFTGELFF
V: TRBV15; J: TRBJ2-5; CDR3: CATSSGLAGVVFTQYF
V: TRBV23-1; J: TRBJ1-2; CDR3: CASSQLQVPPNYGYTF
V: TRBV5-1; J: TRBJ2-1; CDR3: CASSLGGGSSYNEQFF
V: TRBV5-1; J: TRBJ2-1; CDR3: CASSLLTGGLAGGSEQFF
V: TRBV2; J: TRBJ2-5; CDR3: CASTIRDREQRQYF
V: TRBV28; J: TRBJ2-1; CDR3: CASSFPPGTSGTNEQFF
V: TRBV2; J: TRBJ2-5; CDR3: CASSPRSSGNSGETQYF
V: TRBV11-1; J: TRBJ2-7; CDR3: CASSPRGMREQYF
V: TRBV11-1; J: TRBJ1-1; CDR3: CASSLVGAFTEAFF
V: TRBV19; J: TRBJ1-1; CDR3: CASSSMTGGDTEAFF
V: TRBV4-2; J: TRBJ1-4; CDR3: CASSSTGFEKLFF
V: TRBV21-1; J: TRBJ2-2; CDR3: CASSKARLASVTGELFF
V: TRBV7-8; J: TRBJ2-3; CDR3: CASSLSSGRADTQYF
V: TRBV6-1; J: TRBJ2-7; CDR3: CASSEAQAGGTYEQYF
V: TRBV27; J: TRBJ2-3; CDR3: CASSSPSGRIDTQYF
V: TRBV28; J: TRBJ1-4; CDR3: CASSPDRGNEKLFF
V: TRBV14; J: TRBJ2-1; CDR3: CASSLERDFYNEQFF
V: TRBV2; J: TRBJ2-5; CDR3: CASSVTGIAQETQYF